Listed below are T cell receptor beta chains from one sample, sequenced in a study of T cells in Graves' hyperthyroidism and ophthalmopathy. TCRdb recomputed calls from the multiplex PCR reads with MiXCR, one row per CDR3 protein. The sample lists about 50,000 distinct CDR3 sequences; 45% to 50% were seen once. Source material: peripheral blood or thyroid tissue (not recorded which). The receptors come from a woman between 45 and 60 years old with Graves' hyperthyroidism. CDR3s include the opening cysteine and the closing phenylalanine or tryptophan.

v_gene,CDR3aa
TRBV20-1,CSASDGGSAETQYF
TRBV7-2,CASSRLGTAGELFF
TRBV19,CASKLNTGELFF
TRBV20-1,CSARPGYTYEQYF
TRBV20-1,CSARVGDSPLHF
TRBV2,CASSDRGTVTGELFF
TRBV6-2/TRBV6-3,CASTPVRHNQPQHF
TRBV5-6,CASSLRLAAVETQYF
TRBV25-1,CASSEIAGAIEEAFF
TRBV12-3/TRBV12-4,CASSDESAYGYTF
TRBV2,CASSATDTQYF
TRBV28,CASTPGLMNTEAFF
TRBV7-2,CASSLYFPGHQETEKLFF
TRBV7-3,CASSSGTDGNTEAFF
TRBV9,CASSVARRPGYNEQFF
TRBV28,CASSTFYSGTGSTGELSF
TRBV7-7,CASSVGANYGYTF
TRBV15,CATSRDPGTPGGYEQYF
TRBV20-1,CSARPGADPNTEAFF
TRBV7-4,CASSSFAGLAGTGELFF
TRBV12-3/TRBV12-4,CASSLSTGGTQYF
TRBV7-9,CASSLTLAGGPSNEQYF
TRBV4-1,CASSANRGHEQYF
TRBV29-1,CSVEGRDRGSNTEAFF
TRBV10-2,CASTAVMNTEAFF
TRBV11-2,CASRKGGGTEAFF
TRBV7-2,CASSFRTGSNSPLHF